These T cell receptor beta chains were read from a single sample in a study of T-cell memory formation after mild COVID-19. TCRdb passed the 5' RACE reads through MiXCR, listing each CDR3 protein once. The sample holds around 300,000 distinct CDR3 sequences, approximately 7.6% seen once. The source material was PBMCs or a T cell subset sorted from them (not recorded which). These receptor sequences come from a man between 18 and 35 years old who had mild COVID-19 (a few samples of this study predate the infection). Cell type and time point are not known. Each CDR3 is given with its conserved first and last residue. The order of the fields is D gene, clone size, V gene, J gene, CDR3 length, CDR3 protein, CDR3 DNA. A D gene is named only where the DNA matches it firmly. Clone size is not always given. Where it is, it says once, few, many or a class for expanded clones.

TRBD1	few	TRBV18	TRBJ1-1	15	CASSPGGTANTEAFF	TGTGCCAGCTCACCCGGCGGGACAGCGAACACTGAAGCTTTCTTT
NA	many	TRBV11-3	TRBJ2-2	15	CASSSREGDTGELFF	TGTGCCAGCAGCTCCAGAGAGGGGGACACCGGGGAGCTGTTTTTT
NA	few	TRBV18	TRBJ2-5	16	CASSPMGPAPPGTQYF	TGTGCCAGCTCACCAATGGGGCCAGCCCCCCCGGGGACCCAGTACTTC
TRBD2	few	TRBV6-2/TRBV6-3	TRBJ2-2	17	CASSYDQRTSGTGELFF	TGTGCCAGCAGTTACGATCAACGGACTAGCGGCACCGGGGAGCTGTTTTTT
NA	NA	TRBV10-2	TRBJ1-4	14	CASSESWGNEKLFF	TGCGCCAGCAGTGAGTCCTGGGGAAACGAAAAACTGTTTTTT
NA	NA	TRBV20-1	TRBJ1-2	12	CSASPVNYGYTF	TGCAGTGCTAGCCCGGTGAACTATGGCTACACCTTC
TRBD1	many	TRBV28	TRBJ2-2	15	CATLPGDRDTGELFF	TGTGCCACCCTTCCCGGTGACAGGGACACCGGGGAGCTGTTTTTT
TRBD1	NA	TRBV18	TRBJ2-7	16	CASSPTGTGVGYEQYF	TGTGCCAGCTCACCTACGGGGACAGGGGTAGGGTACGAGCAGTACTTC
TRBD2	NA	TRBV6-5	TRBJ2-5	13	CASRPAGGRTQYF	TGTGCCAGCAGACCCGCGGGGGGGCGGACCCAGTACTTC
TRBD1	few	TRBV3-1	TRBJ1-1	16	CASSPAGQSGGTEAFF	TGTGCCAGCAGCCCCGCGGGACAGTCGGGGGGCACTGAAGCTTTCTTT
NA	NA	TRBV12-3/TRBV12-4	TRBJ2-5	15	CASSSGTEWGETQYF	TGTGCCAGCAGTTCGGGGACGGAGTGGGGAGAGACCCAGTACTTC
NA	many	TRBV12-3/TRBV12-4	TRBJ2-7	13	CASSLSGIHEQYF	TGTGCCAGCAGTTTATCAGGGATCCACGAGCAGTACTTC
NA	few	TRBV6-6	TRBJ1-5	12	CASSPFNQPQHF	TGTGCCAGCAGCCCCTTTAACCAGCCCCAGCATTTT
TRBD1	few	TRBV4-3	TRBJ2-2	16	CASSRTTGGHTGELFF	TGCGCCAGCAGCCGGACGACAGGGGGACACACCGGGGAGCTGTTTTTT
TRBD2	few	TRBV6-4	TRBJ2-3	16	CASSETSGGSTDTQYF	TGTGCCAGCAGCGAAACTAGCGGGGGGTCTACAGATACGCAGTATTTT
NA	NA	TRBV5-1	TRBJ2-5	13	CASSPGNMETQYF	TGCGCCAGCAGCCCCGGGAATATGGAGACCCAGTACTTC
NA	few	TRBV7-2	TRBJ1-3	16	CASSFASGGRFDTIYF	TGTGCCAGCAGCTTTGCCTCCGGTGGAAGGTTTGACACCATATATTTT
TRBD2	many	TRBV7-2	TRBJ2-1	14	CASRGLAGGWEQFF	TGTGCCAGCAGGGGACTAGCGGGGGGCTGGGAGCAGTTCTTC
NA	NA	TRBV10-3	TRBJ1-5	14	CATQGGGFNQPQHF	TGTGCCACCCAAGGGGGAGGGTTCAATCAGCCCCAGCATTTT
NA	few	TRBV7-9	TRBJ1-2	11	CASSLEHGYTF	TGTGCCAGCAGCTTAGAGCATGGCTACACCTTC
NA	few	TRBV9	TRBJ1-2	15	CASSVAAGDVYGYTF	TGTGCCAGCAGCGTAGCTGCAGGGGACGTCTATGGCTACACCTTC
TRBD1	NA	TRBV2	TRBJ1-2	12	CASRAGGYGYTF	TGTGCCAGCAGAGCAGGGGGTTATGGCTACACCTTC
NA	few	TRBV7-3	TRBJ2-3	15	CASSLEPGHSHTQYF	TGTGCCAGCAGCTTAGAGCCGGGACACTCTCATACGCAGTATTTT
NA	few	TRBV4-3	TRBJ1-1	14	CASSLGGALTEAFF	TGCGCCAGCAGCCTCGGGGGCGCTCTCACTGAAGCTTTCTTT
TRBD2	NA	TRBV3-1	TRBJ2-1	17	CASSQRLAGGGDNEQFF	TGTGCCAGCAGCCAAAGGTTAGCGGGGGGAGGAGACAATGAGCAGTTCTTC
NA	many	TRBV6-4	TRBJ1-2	13	CASSGREGEGYTF	TGTGCCAGCAGTGGTCGGGAGGGGGAAGGCTACACCTTC
NA	NA	TRBV12-3/TRBV12-4	TRBJ1-1	11	CASRTGIEAFF	TGTGCCAGCAGAACAGGGATTGAAGCTTTCTTT
NA	many	TRBV3-1	TRBJ2-5	15	CASSQPTDRQETQYF	TGTGCCAGCAGCCAACCAACTGACAGGCAAGAGACCCAGTACTTC
NA	many	TRBV6-4	TRBJ1-2	16	CASSDSFPRGFDGYTF	TGTGCCAGCAGTGACTCGTTTCCCCGGGGATTTGATGGCTACACCTTC
TRBD1	few	TRBV2	TRBJ2-5	15	CASTKQGVYQETQYF	TGTGCCAGCACAAAACAGGGGGTGTACCAAGAGACCCAGTACTTC
TRBD1	NA	TRBV7-9	TRBJ1-1	15	CASSPDQGARTEAFF	TGTGCCAGCAGCCCCGATCAGGGGGCGCGCACTGAAGCTTTCTTT